These 4 T cell receptor beta chains came from one sample sequenced in a study of beta chain features in type 1 diabetes. Every bit of the isolated RNA underwent reverse transcription, so sequencing read expressed TCRB transcripts. Clones were read by immunoSEQ multiplex PCR, and TCRdb kept only the in-frame ones, dropping some. The top ten clones hold around 1.4% of a sample with approximately 150,000 clones, 8.5% to 12% of them seen once. Material for sequencing was naive CD4+ T cells from blood. These receptors were taken from a man aged 18 to 30 in good health.

A few counts support this clone. V is TRBV7-9 and J is TRBJ2-6; TRBD1 agrees at 7 bases. The CDR3 is made up of 18 amino acids. Germline lookup yields CDR1 SEHNR and CDR2 FQNEAQ (reference sequence). With V trimmed by 3 bases and J by 1 base, 9 bases remained unmatched. The DNA for the CDR3 is TGTGCCAGCAGCTTCACAGGGGCCTTCGGGTCTGGGGCCAACGTCCTGACTTTC. Translated, it gives CASSFTGAFGSGANVLTF. The full variable domain, completed using reference TRBV7-9 and TRBJ2-6, is DTGVSQNPRHKITKRGQNVTFRCDPISEHNRLYWYRQTLGQGPEFLTYFQNEAQLEKSRLLSDRFSAERPKGSFSTLEIQRTEQGDSAMYLCASSFTGAFGSGANVLTFGAGSRLTVL.

The chain joins TRBV28 to TRBJ2-1, with 7 nucleotides matching TRBD1. The ends lost 8 bases at V and 0 bases at J; junction bases unmatched: 1. CDR1 and CDR2 (germline): MDHEN, SYDVKM. CDR3 size: 13 residues. In nucleotides, the CDR3 is TGTGCCAGCCGGGACAGCTCCTACAATGAGCAGTTCTTC. Translating it yields CASRDSSYNEQFF.

This clone showed up just a few times. The CDR3 is CASSPRLAGGYNEQFF. As DNA, the CDR3 is TGCGCCAGCAGCCCACGACTAGCGGGGGGGTACAATGAGCAGTTCTTC. The chain has TRBV5-1 and TRBJ2-1, with 14 bases matching TRBD2. The J segment lost 4 bases and the V segment lost 4 bases, leaving 4 bases of the junction unmatched. This CDR3 comprises 16 residues. Germline CDR1 and CDR2: SGHRS and YFSETQ. The full variable domain, in which reference TRBV5-1 and TRBJ2-1 provide the parts outside the CDR3, is KAGVTQTPRYLIKTRGQQVTLSCSPISGHRSVSWYQQTPGQGLQFLFEYFSETQRNKGNFPGRFSGRQFSNSRSEMNVSTLELGDSALYLCASSPRLAGGYNEQFFGPGTRLTVL.

The CDR3 region is CAWSTGADTIYF. DNA for the CDR3: TGTGCCTGGAGTACAGGCGCAGACACCATATATTTT. The chain joins TRBV30 to TRBJ1-3; tentative D call: TRBD1 (5 bases). The CDR3 is 12 amino acids. With 2 bases removed from V and 8 bases from J, the gap between germline ends came to 10 bases. CDR1 is GTSNPN, CDR2 SVGIG, per germline (reference sequence).